Listed below are T cell receptor beta chains from one sample, sequenced in a study of PD-1 blockade in mismatch repair-deficient tumors. TCRdb's table, derived via immunoSEQ multiplex PCR, lists solely in-frame clones and lacks some. This sample carries about 130,000 clones, about nine tenths of them seen once, and the ten largest clones take 10% to 15%. This material consisted of peripheral blood, taken approximately 72 weeks after starting pembrolizumab. The source is an adult with mismatch repair-deficient cancer. Both conserved end residues are part of each CDR3. The D gene is left open where the match is weak.

d_call j_call v_call cdr3_aa
TRBD2 TRBJ2-1 TRBV19 CASSGLAGGGYSGNEQFF
NA TRBJ2-5 TRBV27 CASSFLGYQETQYF
NA TRBJ2-5 TRBV5-1 CASSLLRETQYF
TRBD2 TRBJ2-7 TRBV4-1 CASSQLAGRTYEQYF
TRBD2 TRBJ2-7 TRBV30 CAWNEIAGRYEQYF
NA TRBJ2-2 TRBV5-1 CASSFRGVGELFF
TRBD1 TRBJ1-1 TRBV6-5 CASSPRDRGITEAFF
NA TRBJ2-1 TRBV4-1 CASSHPSSYNEQFF
TRBD1 TRBJ2-1 TRBV4-1 CASSQVGGQGRWDEQFF
TRBD1 TRBJ1-5 TRBV19 CASSIEPSQGAFWQPQHF
NA TRBJ1-1 TRBV28 CASSLGGLTEAFF
NA TRBJ1-1 TRBV4-1 CASSQVDSNTEAFF
NA TRBJ2-1 TRBV7-9 CASSNAGTFNEQFF
NA TRBJ1-4 TRBV7-2 CASSLARGEKLFF
NA TRBJ2-4 TRBV2 CASSESTAKNIQYF
NA TRBJ1-5 TRBV5-1 CASSLGRGSNQPQHF
TRBD2 TRBJ2-7 TRBV2 CASSEPASGSSEQYF
TRBD1 TRBJ1-1 TRBV5-1 CASSPLSTPGTGDNTEAFF
NA TRBJ1-2 TRBV19 CASSIVDGYTF
TRBD2 TRBJ2-7 TRBV9 CASSVLYGPTSENPMDPAEQYF
TRBD2 TRBJ2-7 TRBV29-1 CSVSGSGYEQYF
TRBD1 TRBJ2-2 TRBV7-9 CASTLWTGWDTGELFF
NA TRBJ1-5 TRBV4-1 CASSQDRGWGQPQHF
NA TRBJ1-4 TRBV6-1 CASSDVGRVNEKLFF
NA TRBJ2-7 TRBV7-9 CASSSTSTYEQYF
TRBD1 TRBJ1-2 TRBV27 CASSLRDRGGYTF
TRBD2 TRBJ2-7 TRBV7-2 CASSSDAGGVYEQYF